The entry below gives a single T cell receptor beta chain sequence along with its context. The source of the sample is a study of control samples from healthy donors and cancer patients. Measured with immunoSEQ multiplex PCR; TCRdb has only the in-frame clones, and not every one. The table has about 410,000 clones, about nine tenths seen once. The CDR3 sequence is 17 residues long. Germline V gives CDR1 KGHDR, CDR2 SFDVKD. Trimming cost V 4 bases and J 4 bases; bases outside gene matches: 9. The origin of this receptor is a man aged 35-49 years with head and neck cancer. The sample taken for sequencing was PBMCs. V gene TRBV24-1 combines with J gene TRBJ2-5, with TRBD1 matching 12 bases. CDR3 residues: CATSDPGTGGLAETQYF. Here the CDR3 DNA reads TGTGCCACCAGTGACCCCGGGACAGGGGGCCTGGCAGAGACCCAGTACTTC.